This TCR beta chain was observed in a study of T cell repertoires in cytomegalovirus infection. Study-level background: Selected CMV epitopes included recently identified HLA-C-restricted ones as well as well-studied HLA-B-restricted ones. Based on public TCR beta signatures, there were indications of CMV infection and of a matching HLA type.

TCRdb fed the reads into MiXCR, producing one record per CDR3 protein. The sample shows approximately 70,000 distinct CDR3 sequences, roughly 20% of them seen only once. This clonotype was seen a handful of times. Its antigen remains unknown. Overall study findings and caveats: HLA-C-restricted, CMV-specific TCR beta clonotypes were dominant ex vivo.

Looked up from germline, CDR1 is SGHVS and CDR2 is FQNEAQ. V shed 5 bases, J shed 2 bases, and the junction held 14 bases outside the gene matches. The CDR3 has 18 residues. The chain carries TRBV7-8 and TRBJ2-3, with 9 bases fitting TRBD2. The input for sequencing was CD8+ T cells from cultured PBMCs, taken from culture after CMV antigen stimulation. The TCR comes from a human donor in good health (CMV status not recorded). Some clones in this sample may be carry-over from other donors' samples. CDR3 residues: CASSRPDSSGANTDTQYF. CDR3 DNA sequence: TGTGCCAGCAGCCGCCCTGACTCTAGCGGGGCGAACACAGATACGCAGTATTTT.